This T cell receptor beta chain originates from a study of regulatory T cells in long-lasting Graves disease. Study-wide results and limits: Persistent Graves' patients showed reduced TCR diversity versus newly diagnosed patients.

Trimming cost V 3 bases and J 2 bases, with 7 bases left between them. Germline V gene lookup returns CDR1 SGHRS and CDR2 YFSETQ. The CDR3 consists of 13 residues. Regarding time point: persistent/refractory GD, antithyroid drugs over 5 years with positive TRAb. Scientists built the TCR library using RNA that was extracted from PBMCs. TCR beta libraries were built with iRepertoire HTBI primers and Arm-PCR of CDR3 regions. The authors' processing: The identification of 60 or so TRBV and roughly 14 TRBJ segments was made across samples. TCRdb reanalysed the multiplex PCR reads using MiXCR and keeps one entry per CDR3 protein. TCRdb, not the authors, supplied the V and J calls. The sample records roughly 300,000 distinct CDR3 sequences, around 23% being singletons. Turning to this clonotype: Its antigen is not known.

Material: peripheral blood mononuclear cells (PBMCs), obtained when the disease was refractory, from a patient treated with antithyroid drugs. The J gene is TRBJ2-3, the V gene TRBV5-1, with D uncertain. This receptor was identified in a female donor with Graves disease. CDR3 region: CASSSLLTDTQYF. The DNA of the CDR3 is TGCGCCAGCAGCTCCCTCCTCACAGATACGCAGTATTTT.